A single sample gave rise to the 8 T cell receptor beta chains below, sequenced in a study of OX40 agonist ivuxolimab in advanced cancers. Method: immunoSEQ multiplex PCR; TCRdb's copy keeps in-frame clones and lacks some. Among around 67,000 clones listed, about 89% were seen once. This specimen consisted of CD4+ or CD8+ T cells sorted from blood, obtained in a trial of the OX40 agonist ivuxolimab. These receptors all stem from an adult with an advanced solid tumor such as melanoma, head and neck, liver or kidney cancer.

V gene TRBV7-9 combines with J gene TRBJ2-6; TRBD2 might be the D (6 bases). In germline, CDR1 is SEHNR, CDR2 FQNEAQ (reference sequence). CDR3 length: 17 residues. V was shortened by 4 bases and J by 8 bases, with 21 bases between the two germline ends. CDR3 sequence (DNA): TGTGCCAGCAGCTCCCCCCGGGTAGCCGGAGGGTCCAACGTCCTGACTTTC. Residues: CASSSPRVAGGSNVLTF. Full variable domain (rest looked up from reference TRBV7-9 and TRBJ2-6): DTGVSQNPRHKITKRGQNVTFRCDPISEHNRLYWYRQTLGQGPEFLTYFQNEAQLEKSRLLSDRFSAERPKGSFSTLEIQRTEQGDSAMYLCASSSPRVAGGSNVLTFGAGSRLTVL.

The chain carries TRBV6-1 and TRBJ1-2, with 11 bases identical to TRBD1. CDR1 is MNHNS, CDR2 SASEGT, per germline. This CDR3 spans 14 amino acids. Trimming cost V 11 bases and J 5 bases; bases outside gene matches: 10. CDR3 sequence reads: CALRRTGGTYGYTF. Written as DNA, the CDR3 is TGTGCCCTTAGGAGGACAGGGGGCACTTATGGCTACACCTTC.

The V gene is TRBV10-3, the J gene TRBJ2-1, with TRBD2 matching over 7 bases. The V and J ends lost 4 bases and 4 bases, in that order; junction bases with no gene match: 4. The CDR3 length is 14 residues. From germline, CDR1 is ENHRY and CDR2 SYGVKD. The CDR3 nucleotides are TGTGCCATCAGTGGGCTAGCGGAGTACAATGAGCAGTTCTTC. Its protein product is CAISGLAEYNEQFF.

The J gene is TRBJ2-7, the V gene TRBV2; possibly TRBD1 or TRBD2 for D (5 bases each). Trimming pared 6 bases from V and 5 bases from J, leaving 20 bases between. This CDR3 spans 15 amino acids. Germline loops: CDR1 SNHLY, CDR2 FYNNEI. The DNA for the CDR3 is TGTGCCAGCAGGTCCTGGGGGAATATCCGGAACGAGCAGTACTTC. Its translation is CASRSWGNIRNEQYF.

The chain combines TRBV4-3 with TRBJ2-2; D possibly matches TRBD1 or TRBD2 (5 bases each). The germline V gene encodes CDR1 LGHNA and CDR2 YSLEER. V lost 0 bases, J lost 4 bases, and 12 bases lay in between. The CDR3 is made up of 16 amino acids. The CDR3: CASSQEEGRLTGELFF. CDR3 DNA sequence: TGCGCCAGCAGCCAAGAAGAGGGGCGACTCACCGGGGAGCTGTTTTTT.

The chain carries TRBV5-1 and TRBJ1-1; a weak D match, TRBD1 (6 bases). Germline assignment: CDR1 SGHRS and CDR2 YFSETQ. This CDR3 has 18 residues. V gave up 0 bases and J gave up 0 bases, with 18 bases separating them. The CDR3 DNA reads TGCGCCAGCAGCTTGGGGGGGGCGCGGAGTGGCGTGAACACTGAAGCTTTCTTT. It is translated as CASSLGGARSGVNTEAFF. Based on the CDR3 plus reference TRBV5-1 and TRBJ1-1, the full variable domain is KAGVTQTPRYLIKTRGQQVTLSCSPISGHRSVSWYQQTPGQGLQFLFEYFSETQRNKGNFPGRFSGRQFSNSRSEMNVSTLELGDSALYLCASSLGGARSGVNTEAFFGQGTRLTVV.

The chain joins TRBV6-6 to TRBJ2-1, with 8 bases lining up with TRBD2. Germline V gene data show CDR1 as MNHNY and CDR2 as SVGAGI (reference sequence). The CDR3 has 16 amino acids. V was clipped by 6 bases and J by 8 bases; unmatched bases: 15. The CDR3 DNA reads TGTGCCAGCAGCTCTGCCCTCGCGGGAGGTTCCCATGAGCAGTTCTTC. It is translated as CASSSALAGGSHEQFF.

This sequence joins TRBV18 and TRBJ2-7; possibly TRBD2 for D (6 bases). The CDR3 loop spans 15 amino acids. Trimming shortened V by 3 bases and J by 7 bases, and 19 bases separated the two germline ends. Germline V gene sequence: CDR1 KGHSH, CDR2 LQKENI. Here the CDR3 DNA reads TGTGCCAGCTCACCGTTGGCCGGGGGTGAGGGGGAGCAGTACTTC. Encoded protein: CASSPLAGGEGEQYF. The full variable domain, with the rest looked up from reference TRBV18 and TRBJ2-7, is NAGVMQNPRHLVRRRGQEARLRCSPMKGHSHVYWYRQLPEEGLKFMVYLQKENIIDESGMPKERFSAEFPKEGPSILRIQQVVRGDSAAYFCASSPLAGGEGEQYFGPGTRLTVT.